The following is a TCR beta chain sequence with its context. The data originate from a study of blood T cell repertoires in COVID-19. Study-wide background: Samples came from the United States, Italy and Spain, spanning acute and convalescent COVID-19.

The table came from immunoSEQ multiplex PCR; TCRdb's copy has only in-frame clones and leaves some out. Among about 190,000 clones listed, approximately 86% were seen once. This CDR3 contains 19 residues. The V end lost 1 base, the J end lost 5 bases, and 26 bases lay between the germline ends. Germline V gives CDR1 MNHNS, CDR2 SASEGT. The chain has TRBV6-1 and TRBJ2-5; D is perhaps TRBD2 (6 bases). The sequencing input was peripheral blood. The sequence was collected from an elderly man with COVID-19, enrolled during active disease. The CDR3 loop reads CASSEVSVGRYEVGETQYF. CDR3 in DNA: TGTGCCAGCAGTGAAGTCTCCGTGGGGAGGTACGAGGTTGGGGAGACCCAGTACTTC.